These 10 T cell receptor beta chains were sequenced from one sample in a study of blood T cell repertoires in COVID-19. Libraries were prepared by immunoSEQ multiplex PCR; TCRdb keeps only in-frame clonotypes and omits some of them. This sample carries 250,000 to 400,000 clones, around 90% of them seen once, and the ten largest clones take less than 3%. Sequences were obtained from peripheral blood. The source is a woman in her 30s with COVID-19, enrolled during active disease.

This clone was observed a single time. The chain is built from TRBV28 and TRBJ2-2; 11 bases line up with TRBD2. CDR1 is MDHEN and CDR2 is SYDVKM in the germline V gene. With V trimmed by 8 bases and J by 1 base, 18 bases remained unmatched. The CDR3 has 20 amino acids. CDR3 bases: TGTGCCAGCCGTTACAGGGGTGGTAGCGGGAGGGCCGAGAACACCGGGGAGCTGTTTTTT. Its protein product is CASRYRGGSGRAENTGELFF.

The V call is TRBV9, the J call TRBJ1-2, with 12 nucleotides matching TRBD1. This CDR3 has 17 residues. Germline V gene data show CDR1 as SGDLS and CDR2 as YYNGEE. Germline trimming cut 0 bases from V and 6 bases from J; bases unmatched to any gene: 9. The CDR3 nucleotides are TGTGCCAGCAGCGTAGATCGAGGGGACAGGGGGCCTCATGGCTACACCTTC. It is translated as CASSVDRGDRGPHGYTF.

CDR3 protein: CASSDSYSNQPQHF. The CDR3 DNA reads as TGTGCCAGCAGTGACAGTTATAGCAATCAGCCCCAGCATTTT. The rearrangement joins TRBV2 to TRBJ1-5; D not certain. Trimming stripped 3 bases from V and 0 bases from J, with 6 bases between. Looked up from germline, CDR1 is SNHLY and CDR2 is FYNNEI. There are 14 residues in the CDR3.

The rearrangement links TRBV19 to TRBJ2-1; 10 nucleotides align to TRBD2. The CDR3 length is 14 residues. Germline assignment: CDR1 LNHDA and CDR2 SQIVND (reference sequence). The ends lost 7 bases at V and 3 bases at J; junction bases unmatched: 3. CDR3: CASTLAGVYNEQFF. CDR3 nucleotide sequence: TGTGCCAGTACCCTAGCGGGAGTCTACAATGAGCAGTTCTTC.

The chain joins TRBV11-2 to TRBJ1-5; TRBD1 aligns across 8 bases. This CDR3 contains 15 residues. Germline-derived CDR1 and CDR2 are SGHAT and FQNNGV. The junction had 2 bases not matched to a gene; V was cut back by 1 base and J by 3 bases. The CDR3 loop is CASSLGTGSNQPQHF. The DNA for the CDR3 is TGTGCCAGCAGCTTAGGGACAGGGTCCAATCAGCCCCAGCATTTT. Combining the CDR3 with reference TRBV11-2 and TRBJ1-5 gives the whole variable domain EAGVAQSPRYKIIEKRQSVAFWCNPISGHATLYWYQQILGQGPKLLIQFQNNGVVDDSQLPKDRFSAERLKGVDSTLKIQPAKLEDSAVYLCASSLGTGSNQPQHFGDGTRLSIL.

The sample holds a few counts of this clone. This sample also contains other DNA sequences that code for the same CDR3. This chain links TRBV29-1 with TRBJ1-4, with 8 bases aligning to TRBD1. In germline, CDR1 is SQVTM, CDR2 ANQGSEA. Trimming took 6 bases from V and 5 from J; bases not matched to a gene: 2. This CDR3 has 12 residues. CDR3 coding DNA: TGCAGCGTGGGACAGGCCAATGAAAAACTGTTTTTT. Its translation: CSVGQANEKLFF.

The table lists this clone with a few counts. The rearrangement links TRBV19 to TRBJ1-2, with D possibly TRBD1 on 6 matching bases. The germline V gene has CDR1 LNHDA and CDR2 SQIVND (reference sequence). The CDR3 consists of 15 residues. Trimming stripped 4 bases from V and 2 bases from J, with 14 bases between. The CDR3 is CASSTLVQGNYGYTF. Here the CDR3 DNA reads TGTGCCAGTAGTACTCTCGTTCAGGGGAACTATGGCTACACCTTC.

V and J are TRBV2 and TRBJ1-3; TRBD1 is a possible D gene (6 bases). The CDR3 consists of 14 residues. The V end lost 7 bases, the J end lost 0 bases, and 10 bases lay between the germline ends. In germline, CDR1 is SNHLY, CDR2 FYNNEI. CDR3 amino acids: CASTRTVSGNTIYF. In nucleotides, the CDR3 is TGTGCCAGCACCCGGACAGTCTCTGGAAACACCATATATTTT.

This clone was observed once. The genes are TRBV3-1 (or the pseudogene TRBV3-2) and TRBJ2-1, with 10 nucleotides matching TRBD1. The ends lost 2 bases at V and 5 bases at J; junction bases unmatched: 3. CDR3 length equals 15 residues. Germline loops: CDR1 LGHDT, CDR2 YNNKEL (reference sequence). For the CDR3, the DNA is TGTGCCAGCAGCCAAAGCGACAGGGGGCACAATGAGCAGTTCTTC. This codes for CASSQSDRGHNEQFF.

This chain connects TRBV5-4 to TRBJ2-5; D possibly corresponds to TRBD1 (6 bases). The CDR3 runs 13 residues. In germline, CDR1 is SGHNT, CDR2 YYREEE (reference sequence). The V end was cut by 0 bases, the J end by 5 bases, with 8 bases between. The CDR3 DNA reads TGTGCCAGCAGCTTGGGTCAGGGGGAGACCCAGTACTTC. Protein sequence: CASSLGQGETQYF.